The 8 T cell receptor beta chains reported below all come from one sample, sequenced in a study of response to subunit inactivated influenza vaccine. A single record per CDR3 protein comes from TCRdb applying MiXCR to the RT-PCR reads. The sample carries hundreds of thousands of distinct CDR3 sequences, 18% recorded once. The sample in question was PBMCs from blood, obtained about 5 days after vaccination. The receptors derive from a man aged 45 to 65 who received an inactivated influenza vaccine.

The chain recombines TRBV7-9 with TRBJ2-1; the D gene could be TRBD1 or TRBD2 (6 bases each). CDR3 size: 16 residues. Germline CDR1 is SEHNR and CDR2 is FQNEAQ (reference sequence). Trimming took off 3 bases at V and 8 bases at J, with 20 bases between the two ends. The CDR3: CASSLSSGTGGDEQFF. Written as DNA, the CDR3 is TGTGCCAGCAGCTTGTCATCCGGGACTGGGGGCGATGAGCAGTTCTTC. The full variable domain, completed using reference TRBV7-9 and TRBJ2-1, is DTGVSQNPRHKITKRGQNVTFRCDPISEHNRLYWYRQTLGQGPEFLTYFQNEAQLEKSRLLSDRFSAERPKGSFSTLEIQRTEQGDSAMYLCASSLSSGTGGDEQFFGPGTRLTVL.

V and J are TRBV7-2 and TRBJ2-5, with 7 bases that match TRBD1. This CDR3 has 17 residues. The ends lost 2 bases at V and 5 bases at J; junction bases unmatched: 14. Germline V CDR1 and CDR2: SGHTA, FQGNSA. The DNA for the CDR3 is TGTGCCAGCAGCTTATTTGGGCGGGCGACAGGGTCGGAGACCCAGTACTTC. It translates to CASSLFGRATGSETQYF.

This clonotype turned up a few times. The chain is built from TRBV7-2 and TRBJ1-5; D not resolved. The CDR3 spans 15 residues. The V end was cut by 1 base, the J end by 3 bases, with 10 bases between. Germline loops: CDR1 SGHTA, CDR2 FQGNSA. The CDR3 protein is CASSLGHITNQPQHF. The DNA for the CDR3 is TGTGCCAGCAGCTTAGGACACATTACCAATCAGCCCCAGCATTTT.

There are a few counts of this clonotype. The CDR3 DNA is TGCAGTGCACAGATAGGGTCGACTAGTTCCGAGCAGTACTTC. Translating gives CSAQIGSTSSEQYF. This chain uses TRBV20-1 with TRBJ2-7; possibly TRBD2 for D (6 bases). The CDR3 extends over 14 amino acids. Germline CDR1 DFQATT, CDR2 SNEGSKA (reference sequence). The V and J ends lost 6 bases and 6 bases respectively, with 21 bases between them.

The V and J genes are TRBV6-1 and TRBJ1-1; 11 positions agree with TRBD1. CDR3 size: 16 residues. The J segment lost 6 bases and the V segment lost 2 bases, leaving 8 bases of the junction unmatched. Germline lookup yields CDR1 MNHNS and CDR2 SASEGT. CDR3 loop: CASSETPDRGLSEAFF. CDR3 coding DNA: TGTGCCAGCAGTGAAACCCCGGACAGGGGGCTATCTGAAGCTTTCTTT.

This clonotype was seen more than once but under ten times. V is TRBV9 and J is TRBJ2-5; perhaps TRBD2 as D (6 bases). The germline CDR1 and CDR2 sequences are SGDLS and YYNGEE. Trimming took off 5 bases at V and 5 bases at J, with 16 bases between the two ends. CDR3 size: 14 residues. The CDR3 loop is CASSSPSGRETQYF. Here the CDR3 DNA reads TGTGCCAGCAGTTCCCCAAGCGGGCGGGAGACCCAGTACTTC.

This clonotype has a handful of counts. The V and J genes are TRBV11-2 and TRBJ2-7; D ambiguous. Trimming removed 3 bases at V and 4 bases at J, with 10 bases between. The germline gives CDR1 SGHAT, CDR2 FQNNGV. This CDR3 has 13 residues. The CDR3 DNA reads TGTGCCAGCAGCTTCGGACGGCTTTACGAGCAGTACTTC. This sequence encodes CASSFGRLYEQYF.

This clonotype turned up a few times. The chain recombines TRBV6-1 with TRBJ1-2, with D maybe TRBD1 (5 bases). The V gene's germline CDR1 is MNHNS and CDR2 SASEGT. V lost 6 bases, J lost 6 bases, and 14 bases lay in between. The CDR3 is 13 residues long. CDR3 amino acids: CASSRTQGHGYTF. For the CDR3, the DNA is TGTGCCAGCAGCCGAACCCAGGGCCATGGCTACACCTTC.